Below, 22 T cell receptor beta chains from the same sample are listed, as sequenced in a study of tumor T cells in aggressive B-cell lymphoma. The data were produced by immunoSEQ multiplex PCR, yet TCRdb's version contains in-frame clones alone and is incomplete. The data contain some 460 clones, 90% to 95% of them singletons. The sample was tumor tissue. All receptors come from an adult with diffuse large B cell lymphoma.

Remarks on this clone: A junction boundary mismatches the germline segment, possibly from a read error. The J gene is TRBJ1-6, the V gene TRBV4-2; maybe TRBD1 (6 bases). This CDR3 has 14 residues. The germline CDR1 and CDR2 sequences are LGHNA and YNFKEQ. The CDR3 DNA reads TGTGCCAGCTCTTCAGATAGGGGACATTCATCCCTCCACTTT. Translation gives CASSSDRGHSSLHF.

This clone was picked up a small number of times. The rearrangement uses TRBV5-4 and TRBJ1-4; TRBD1 might be the D (5 bases). The V gene lost 0 bases and the J gene lost 8 bases, with 14 bases spanning the gap. This CDR3 spans 15 amino acids. The V gene's germline CDR1 is SGHNT and CDR2 YYREEE (reference sequence). The CDR3 region is CASSLAPGIREKLFF. The CDR3 bases are TGTGCCAGCAGCTTGGCACCAGGGATTCGGGAAAAACTGTTTTTT.

V gene TRBV28 combines with J gene TRBJ2-4; 10 nucleotides match TRBD2. CDR3 length equals 16 residues. From germline, CDR1 is MDHEN and CDR2 SYDVKM. J was trimmed by 3 bases and V by 5 bases; bases with no gene match: 7. The CDR3 is CASSPLAGGRKNIQYF. Written as DNA, the CDR3 is TGTGCCAGCAGTCCTTTAGCGGGAGGCCGCAAAAACATTCAGTACTTC.

The chain carries TRBV7-9 and TRBJ2-7, with D unclear. Trimming removed 1 base at V and 4 bases at J, with 5 bases between. This CDR3 is 12 amino acids long. Germline values: CDR1 SEHNR, CDR2 FQNEAQ (reference sequence). Here the CDR3 DNA reads TGTGCCAGCAGCTTAGGTTCTTACGAGCAGTACTTC. Translation gives CASSLGSYEQYF.

The V and J genes are TRBV28 and TRBJ2-7, with D perhaps matching TRBD2 (6 bases). The V and J ends lost 0 bases and 6 bases respectively, with 6 bases between them. This CDR3 is 12 amino acids long. The germline V gene encodes CDR1 MDHEN and CDR2 SYDVKM. CDR3 coding DNA: TGTGCCAGCAGTTTATGGGGGGGCGAGCAGTACTTC. Protein sequence: CASSLWGGEQYF.

The V call is TRBV7-9, the J call TRBJ2-5, with D perhaps TRBD1 (6 bases). Gene TRBJ2-7 matches the end of the DNA better, so the J call may be wrong. This CDR3 is built from 16 residues. CDR1 is SEHNR, CDR2 FQNEAQ, per germline (reference sequence). The CDR3, as DNA: TGTGCCAGCAGCTTTCGGGACACCTCGTCCGACTACGAGCAGTACTTC. This translates into CASSFRDTSSDYEQYF.

The chain links TRBV7-9 to TRBJ1-2, with a tentative D call TRBD1 (5 bases). The germline V and J ends were trimmed by 1 base and 8 bases, with 11 bases remaining between them. Germline CDR1 SEHNR, CDR2 FQNEAQ (reference sequence). The CDR3 is 13 residues long. The CDR3 region is CASSLGQGYGYTF. CDR3 in DNA: TGTGCCAGCAGCTTAGGGCAGGGTTACGGCTACACCTTC.

V usage is TRBV29-1 and J usage is TRBJ1-2; 9 bases align to TRBD1. With 4 bases clipped from V and 4 bases from J, the junction kept 4 bases outside the gene matches. The germline CDR1 and CDR2 sequences are SQVTM and ANQGSEA. This CDR3 spans 13 amino acids. In DNA, the CDR3 is TGCAGCGTTGGAGACAGGGGGTCCTATGGCTACACCTTC. Translating gives CSVGDRGSYGYTF.

The chain employs TRBV9 and TRBJ2-3; 7 nucleotides agree with TRBD1. The V gene's germline CDR1 is SGDLS and CDR2 YYNGEE. The CDR3 runs to 17 residues. J gave up 0 bases and V 9 bases, and 16 bases lay outside the gene matches. The CDR3 region has the DNA TGTGCCAACCCCGCTGAGAGGGGGCCCTATAGCACAGATACGCAGTATTTT. It codes for CANPAERGPYSTDTQYF.

This chain joins TRBV4-3 and TRBJ2-7; a possible D gene is TRBD1 (5 bases). The CDR3 extends over 15 amino acids. The germline V gene has CDR1 LGHNA and CDR2 YSLEER. The V end lost 0 bases, the J end lost 1 base, and 10 bases lay between the germline ends. The CDR3 region is CASSQDRSGSYEQYF. In DNA, the CDR3 is TGCGCCAGCAGCCAAGATCGATCAGGGTCCTACGAGCAGTACTTC.

V and J are TRBV5-1 and TRBJ2-7; 8 bases are a match to TRBD1. J gave up 9 bases and V 4 bases, and 9 bases lay outside the gene matches. The V gene's germline CDR1 is SGHRS and CDR2 YFSETQ. CDR3 size: 13 residues. The chain's CDR3 is CASSPDRVRGQYF. In DNA form, the CDR3 reads TGCGCCAGCAGCCCGGACAGGGTACGTGGGCAGTACTTC.

About this clone itself: Mismatch with germline at one junction end may stem from a read error. J is TRBJ2-5 and V is TRBV5-1, with D perhaps TRBD2 (5 bases). Germline V lookup: CDR1 SGHRS, CDR2 YFSETQ. CDR3 length: 15 residues. The CDR3: CTSSRGGKDQETQYF. The CDR3 nucleotides read TGCACCAGCAGCCGAGGAGGAAAGGACCAAGAGACCCAGTACTTC.

This chain's CDR3 is CASTPGGRDTQYF. DNA for the CDR3: TGTGCCAGCACCCCCGGTGGTAGAGATACGCAGTATTTT. The chain links TRBV6-5 to TRBJ2-3; D gene ambiguous. There are 13 residues in the CDR3. The ends were cut back, 7 bases at V and 5 bases at J, with 13 bases in the middle. Germline V gene lookup returns CDR1 MNHEY and CDR2 SVGAGI.

The chain employs TRBV15 and TRBJ1-1, with unresolved D. V shed 0 bases and J shed 6 bases, with 8 bases lying between them. This CDR3 has 13 amino acids. Germline values: CDR1 LNHNV, CDR2 YYDKDF (reference sequence). For the CDR3, the DNA is TGTGCCACCAGCAGAGATCTTCTTGCTGAAGCTTTCTTT. Protein product: CATSRDLLAEAFF.

The chain is built from TRBV6-5 and TRBJ2-3, with 11 bases matching TRBD2. This CDR3 region has 15 residues. The trim removed 6 bases at V and 6 bases at J, leaving 8 bases unmatched. Germline assignment: CDR1 MNHEY and CDR2 SVGAGI. As DNA, the CDR3 is TGTGCCAGCAGCCAGACTAGCGGGGAAAGGGATACGCAGTATTTT. Residues: CASSQTSGERDTQYF.

The rearrangement links TRBV5-6 to TRBJ2-7; D may be TRBD1 (6 bases). The V gene's germline CDR1 is SGHDT and CDR2 YYEEEE. Trimming removed 4 bases at V and 3 bases at J, with 14 bases between. The CDR3 is 14 residues long. CDR3 protein: CASSHNGQNYEQYF. CDR3 DNA sequence: TGTGCCAGCAGCCACAACGGACAGAACTACGAGCAGTACTTC.

The chain recombines TRBV29-1 with TRBJ2-7, with TRBD2 matching over 8 bases. CDR3 size: 13 residues. Per germline, CDR1 SQVTM and CDR2 ANQGSEA. V shed 5 bases and J 3 bases; nucleotides not matched to a gene: 6. CDR3 DNA sequence: TGCAGCGTTAGCGGGAGAGGTGGCTACGAGCAGTACTTC. Encoded protein: CSVSGRGGYEQYF.

The chain employs TRBV9 and TRBJ2-4; possibly TRBD2 for D (5 bases). Germline CDR1 is SGDLS and CDR2 is YYNGEE. The V end lost 4 bases, the J end lost 6 bases, and 11 bases lay between the germline ends. The CDR3 totals 13 residues. The CDR3 sequence is CASSLVGGNIQYF. The CDR3 region has the DNA TGTGCCAGCAGCTTAGTAGGAGGAAACATTCAGTACTTC.

The rearrangement links TRBV27 to TRBJ2-7; 7 nucleotides match TRBD1. V lost 6 bases, J lost 6 bases, and 8 bases stayed unmatched. This CDR3 comprises 13 residues. Looked up from germline, CDR1 is MNHEY and CDR2 is SMNVEV (reference sequence). The CDR3 here is CASSMGQLVEQYF. Written as DNA, the CDR3 is TGTGCCAGCAGCATGGGACAGTTAGTCGAGCAGTACTTC.

The chain joins TRBV7-8 to TRBJ2-7, with 7 bases identical to TRBD2. Losses at the gene ends were 10 bases for V and 2 bases for J; bases not matched to a gene: 14. This CDR3 has 15 amino acids. Germline CDR1 and CDR2: SGHVS and FQNEAQ. In DNA form, the CDR3 reads TGTGCCAACGGGACCTTAGCGGGTCTAACCTACGAGCAGTACTTC. Residues: CANGTLAGLTYEQYF.

This clone has just a few counts. This sequence joins TRBV7-6 and TRBJ1-1; 9 bases are a match to TRBD1. Unmatched junction bases numbered 5, after V lost 6 bases and J lost 0 bases. CDR1 and CDR2 from the germline V gene are SGHVS and FNYEAQ. The CDR3 extends over 15 amino acids. The DNA of the CDR3 is TGTGCCAGCAGTTCAGGACAGGGGTTGAACACTGAAGCTTTCTTT. It yields the protein CASSSGQGLNTEAFF.

The gene calls are TRBV7-2 and TRBJ2-3; the D is unclear. The V gene's germline CDR1 is SGHTA and CDR2 FQGNSA. V lost 8 bases to trimming and J lost 0 bases, with 12 bases between them. There are 14 residues in the CDR3. The CDR3 loop is CASFVGGSTDTQYF. The CDR3 DNA reads as TGTGCCAGCTTTGTAGGCGGCAGCACAGATACGCAGTATTTT.